This T cell receptor (beta chain) was documented in a study of regulatory T cells in long-lasting Graves disease. Time point denoted: newly diagnosed GD, antithyroid drugs for less than 3 months. PBMCs provided the RNA from which the TCR library was made. This clonotype came up many times. Its antigen is not known. Through Arm-PCR of CDR3 regions and iRepertoire HTBI primers, TCR beta libraries were built. TCRdb ran MiXCR on the multiplex PCR reads and lists one entry per CDR3 protein. The profile covers around 450,000 distinct CDR3 sequences, with about 15% appearing a single time and about 8.3% taken by the ten largest. The V gene lost 6 bases and the J gene lost 0 bases, with 19 bases spanning the gap. The germline CDR1 and CDR2 sequences are SGHTA and FQGNSA. The CDR3 is made up of 17 amino acids. Study-level results: Peripheral blood, not thyroid tissue, was the sole material studied.

The same sample was also used in a study of T cells in Graves' hyperthyroidism and ophthalmopathy.

Sequenced here: peripheral blood mononuclear cells (PBMCs), sampled at new diagnosis, from a patient treated with antithyroid drugs. The rearrangement joins TRBV7-2 to TRBJ2-3; D may be TRBD2 (5 bases). This receptor was taken from a woman in her thirties or forties with Graves disease. In DNA form, the CDR3 reads TGTGCCAGCAGAGCACGGCCGGGAAGGCCAAGCACAGATACGCAGTATTTT. It yields the protein CASRARPGRPSTDTQYF.